Listed below are T cell receptor beta chains from one sample, sequenced in a study of identical twins. MiXCR was run by TCRdb on the 5' RACE reads, yielding one entry per CDR3 protein. The profile shows around 490,000 distinct CDR3 sequences, around 15% of them singletons. The same specimen was also included in a second study, on yellow fever vaccine responses in identical twins.

The sequencing sample was made of CD4+ T cells sorted from blood. These receptors were taken from a young woman in good health. Each CDR3 is given with its conserved first and last residue. A D gene is named only where the DNA matches it firmly. Size values are once, few and many counts, or a class for expanded clones, and some rows have none.

J: TRBJ2-7
D: TRBD2
length: 14
V: TRBV20-1
size: few
DNA: TGCAGTGCCCGAGGGGCGGGAGCCTCTTACGAGCAGTACTTC
CDR3: CSARGAGASYEQYF

J: TRBJ1-3
D: TRBD1
length: 16
V: TRBV6-1
size: -
DNA: TGTGCCAGCAGTCAGGACAGGCTGAGCTCTGGAAACACCATATATTTT
CDR3: CASSQDRLSSGNTIYF

J: TRBJ2-2
D: -
length: 14
V: TRBV27
size: -
DNA: TGTGCCAGCAGTCCCTTTGTGGACACCGGGGAGCTGTTTTTT
CDR3: CASSPFVDTGELFF

J: TRBJ2-3
D: TRBD2
length: 14
V: TRBV20-1
size: few
DNA: TGCAGTGCCAAAAAGGGACTAGCCGCAGATACGCAGTATTTT
CDR3: CSAKKGLAADTQYF

J: TRBJ1-1
D: -
length: 14
V: TRBV18
size: -
DNA: TGTGCCAGCACCTCCGGAACAGGGATCACTGAAGCTTTCTTT
CDR3: CASTSGTGITEAFF

J: TRBJ1-1
D: -
length: 14
V: TRBV5-1
size: few
DNA: TGCGCCAGCAGCCCGAGTGAAATGAACACTGAAGCTTTCTTT
CDR3: CASSPSEMNTEAFF

J: TRBJ1-2
D: -
length: 15
V: TRBV6-5
size: -
DNA: TGTGCCAGCAGTTACTCGAATCTACAGGGTACTGGCTACACCTTC
CDR3: CASSYSNLQGTGYTF

J: TRBJ2-5
D: -
length: 14
V: TRBV7-3
size: few
DNA: TGTGCCAGCAGCTCCCGGGGATCCCAAGAGACCCAGTACTTC
CDR3: CASSSRGSQETQYF

J: TRBJ2-3
D: -
length: 18
V: TRBV6-2/TRBV6-3
size: few
DNA: TGTGCCAGCAGTTACGTACCACTCGGGACTTATAGCACAGATACGCAGTATTTT
CDR3: CASSYVPLGTYSTDTQYF

J: TRBJ2-7
D: -
length: 13
V: TRBV20-1
size: -
DNA: TGCAGTGCTGGCCGGACGGGTTTAAGCGAGCAGTACTTC
CDR3: CSAGRTGLSEQYF

J: TRBJ2-5
D: TRBD1
length: 17
V: TRBV5-1
size: -
DNA: TGCGCCAGCAGCTTGGGGAAAGGGACAGGGGGCCGGGAGACCCAGTACTTC
CDR3: CASSLGKGTGGRETQYF

J: TRBJ2-1
D: TRBD2
length: 17
V: TRBV7-9
size: few
DNA: TGTGCCAGCAGCTCCAGACAGCGGGGGCACGCCTACAATGAGCAGTTCTTC
CDR3: CASSSRQRGHAYNEQFF

J: TRBJ2-3
D: TRBD1
length: 12
V: TRBV24-1
size: -
DNA: TGTGCCACCAGTGTGGGACAGGGAACGCAGTATTTT
CDR3: CATSVGQGTQYF

J: TRBJ2-1
D: TRBD1
length: 16
V: TRBV2
size: few
DNA: TGTGCCAGCAGGTCTCCCGGGACAGCCAATTACAATGAGCAGTTCTTC
CDR3: CASRSPGTANYNEQFF

J: TRBJ2-3
D: -
length: 15
V: TRBV6-5
size: many
DNA: TGTGCCAGCAGTTACTCGAAGGTTTCCACAGATACGCAGTATTTT
CDR3: CASSYSKVSTDTQYF

J: TRBJ2-3
D: TRBD2
length: 17
V: TRBV5-1
size: -
DNA: TGCGCCAGCAGCTCCGGACTAGCACCAACTAGCACAGATACGCAGTATTTT
CDR3: CASSSGLAPTSTDTQYF

J: TRBJ2-4
D: -
length: 11
V: TRBV7-2
size: -
DNA: TGTGCCAGCAGCTTATGGCACATTCAGTACTTC
CDR3: CASSLWHIQYF

J: TRBJ1-4
D: -
length: 15
V: TRBV6-5
size: few
DNA: TGTGCCAGCAGTTACTCGGGGATCACAAGTGAAAAACTGTTTTTT
CDR3: CASSYSGITSEKLFF

J: TRBJ2-2
D: -
length: 15
V: TRBV19
size: few
DNA: TGTGCCAGTAGAACCAACCTCGTGGGCACCGGGGAGCTGTTTTTT
CDR3: CASRTNLVGTGELFF

J: TRBJ2-2
D: TRBD1
length: 16
V: TRBV20-1
size: -
DNA: TGCAGTGCTAGACCCGACAGGGGGCCACGGGCCGGGGAGCTGTTTTTT
CDR3: CSARPDRGPRAGELFF

J: TRBJ2-1
D: TRBD1
length: 15
V: TRBV7-2
size: few
DNA: TGTGCCAGCAGCTTATTACGGCAGGGGGCTTATGAGCAGTTCTTC
CDR3: CASSLLRQGAYEQFF

J: TRBJ2-1
D: -
length: 11
V: TRBV12-3/TRBV12-4
size: -
DNA: TGTCCAACTCAACCCCACAATGAGCAGTTCTTC
CDR3: CPTQPHNEQFF

J: TRBJ2-5
D: -
length: 13
V: TRBV28
size: -
DNA: TGTGCCAGCAGCTCCGGGACATCAGAGACCCGGTACTTC
CDR3: CASSSGTSETRYF

J: TRBJ2-1
D: -
length: 14
V: TRBV20-1
size: few
DNA: TGCAGTGCTTGGGCGGGGAACAGCCGCAATGAGCAGTTCTTC
CDR3: CSAWAGNSRNEQFF

J: TRBJ1-2
D: -
length: 14
V: TRBV20-1
size: -
DNA: TGCAGTGCTAGAGCGTCGGGACACCTCTATGGCTACACCTTC
CDR3: CSARASGHLYGYTF

J: TRBJ2-1
D: -
length: 15
V: TRBV12-3/TRBV12-4
size: -
DNA: TGTGCCAGCAGCCCACAGGAGTCCCCCTACAATGAGCAGTTCTTC
CDR3: CASSPQESPYNEQFF

J: TRBJ2-3
D: -
length: 14
V: TRBV11-2
size: -
DNA: TGTGCCAGCAGCTTAGACCTAGTCACAGATACGCAGTATTTT
CDR3: CASSLDLVTDTQYF

J: TRBJ2-5
D: TRBD2
length: 13
V: TRBV5-5
size: -
DNA: TGTGCTCAGGAGCGGGAGCCTCAAGAGACCCAGTACTTC
CDR3: CAQEREPQETQYF

J: TRBJ1-1
D: -
length: 14
V: TRBV5-1
size: few
DNA: TGCGCCAGCAGCTTCGGCTCTAATCGGGCTGAAGCTTTCTTT
CDR3: CASSFGSNRAEAFF

J: TRBJ2-2
D: TRBD2
length: 18
V: TRBV7-6
size: few
DNA: TGTGCCAGCAGTCCATTACCGACTAGCGGGCTTAACACCGGGGAGCTGTTTTTT
CDR3: CASSPLPTSGLNTGELFF

J: TRBJ2-1
D: TRBD2
length: 14
V: TRBV20-1
size: -
DNA: TGCAGTGCGGGGACTAGCGGGAGGTTCAATGAGCAGTTCTTC
CDR3: CSAGTSGRFNEQFF

J: TRBJ1-1
D: TRBD1
length: 16
V: TRBV28
size: many
DNA: TGTGCCAGCATTCCCCGGGACAGGCATATGAACACTGAAGCTTTCTTT
CDR3: CASIPRDRHMNTEAFF

J: TRBJ2-5
D: TRBD2
length: 17
V: TRBV20-1
size: -
DNA: TGCTGTGCTCGACCGGGACTAGCGGGAGGATTAGGGGAGACCCAGTACTTC
CDR3: CCARPGLAGGLGETQYF

J: TRBJ2-7
D: TRBD1
length: 13
V: TRBV20-1
size: -
DNA: TGCAGTGCTGGGACAGGGGCCTCATACGAGCAGTACTTC
CDR3: CSAGTGASYEQYF

J: TRBJ2-7
D: TRBD1
length: 16
V: TRBV27
size: -
DNA: TGTGCCAGCCACTCTCTTGGAACAGGGGGATCATACGAGCAGTACTTC
CDR3: CASHSLGTGGSYEQYF

J: TRBJ2-3
D: -
length: 12
V: TRBV5-7
size: -
DNA: TGTGCCAGCGGCCCGGGGCTCGGCACGCAGTATTTT
CDR3: CASGPGLGTQYF

J: TRBJ2-1
D: TRBD1
length: 16
V: TRBV2
size: -
DNA: TGTGCCAGCAGTGAAATGATCGGACAGGGAGCCCAAGAGCAGTTCTTC
CDR3: CASSEMIGQGAQEQFF

J: TRBJ2-5
D: -
length: 14
V: TRBV3-1
size: -
DNA: TGTGCCAGCAGCCAAGGCGGGTTCCAAGAGACCCAGTACTTC
CDR3: CASSQGGFQETQYF

J: TRBJ2-1
D: TRBD2
length: 16
V: TRBV12-3/TRBV12-4
size: few
DNA: TGTGCCAGCACTATTAGCGGGAGTATCGCCTACAATGAGCAGTTCTTC
CDR3: CASTISGSIAYNEQFF

J: TRBJ2-2
D: -
length: 15
V: TRBV3-1
size: -
DNA: TGTGCCAGCAGCCAAGGTGCCTTAAACACCGGGGAGCTGTTTTTT
CDR3: CASSQGALNTGELFF

J: TRBJ1-2
D: -
length: 16
V: TRBV28
size: few
DNA: TGTGCCAGCAGTTTAGTGGACGGGACGGGGAACTATGGCTACACCTTC
CDR3: CASSLVDGTGNYGYTF

J: TRBJ2-1
D: TRBD2
length: 16
V: TRBV4-1
size: few
DNA: TGCGCCAGCAGCCAAGATCTGCTAGCGGCATACAATGAGCAGTTCTTC
CDR3: CASSQDLLAAYNEQFF

J: TRBJ2-5
D: -
length: 13
V: TRBV25-1
size: -
DNA: TGTGCCAGCAATCGATCACCAGCGGAGACCCAGTACTTC
CDR3: CASNRSPAETQYF

J: TRBJ2-5
D: -
length: 14
V: TRBV6-1
size: few
DNA: TGTGCCAGCAGGGTCGGACAGTACCAAGAGACCCAGTACTTC
CDR3: CASRVGQYQETQYF

J: TRBJ2-2
D: -
length: 14
V: TRBV20-1
size: -
DNA: TGCAGTGCTAGTTCCAGGGGGAACACCGGGGAGCTGTTTTTT
CDR3: CSASSRGNTGELFF

J: TRBJ2-3
D: TRBD2
length: 16
V: TRBV6-5
size: few
DNA: TGTGCCAGCAGTTACGGGAGCGGGGGAGCAACAGATACGCAGTATTTT
CDR3: CASSYGSGGATDTQYF

J: TRBJ2-5
D: -
length: 13
V: TRBV5-1
size: many
DNA: TGTGCCAGCAGCTTGACCGGTGAAGAGACCCAGTACTTC
CDR3: CASSLTGEETQYF

J: TRBJ2-1
D: -
length: 15
V: TRBV7-8
size: few
DNA: TGTGCCAGCAGCTTAGGGGAAAATTCCTACAATGAGCAGTTCTTC
CDR3: CASSLGENSYNEQFF

J: TRBJ2-1
D: TRBD2
length: 19
V: TRBV11-1
size: few
DNA: TGTGCCAGCAGCTCTCCCGGGACAGACTTTAGCGGGAGGGTTCATGAGCAGTTCTTC
CDR3: CASSSPGTDFSGRVHEQFF

J: TRBJ2-5
D: TRBD2
length: 17
V: TRBV15
size: -
DNA: TGTGCCACCAGCAAAAAAATGACTAGCGGGGGGCCACCTTCCCAGTACTTC
CDR3: CATSKKMTSGGPPSQYF

J: TRBJ1-2
D: TRBD1
length: 15
V: TRBV2
size: -
DNA: TGTGCCAGCAGCCCGACAGGGATCCCGTTGGATGGCTACACCTTC
CDR3: CASSPTGIPLDGYTF

J: TRBJ2-3
D: -
length: 14
V: TRBV2
size: -
DNA: TGTGCCAGCAGAGCCGACAGAATTGCAGATACGCAGTATTTT
CDR3: CASRADRIADTQYF

J: TRBJ1-2
D: -
length: 14
V: TRBV4-1
size: -
DNA: TGCGCCAGCAGCCAAGATACTGACAGGCGGGGCTACACCTTC
CDR3: CASSQDTDRRGYTF

J: TRBJ1-3
D: TRBD1
length: 13
V: TRBV19
size: -
DNA: TGTGCCAGTAGCAGGGGGCCGGGAAACACCATATATTTT
CDR3: CASSRGPGNTIYF

J: TRBJ2-5
D: -
length: 13
V: TRBV6-2/TRBV6-3
size: few
DNA: TGTGCCAGCACAACTAGCACCCAAGAGACCCAGTACTTC
CDR3: CASTTSTQETQYF

J: TRBJ2-7
D: TRBD1
length: 15
V: TRBV7-6
size: -
DNA: TGTGCCAGCACCACCCGAACAGGGGTCCCTTACGAGCAGTACTTC
CDR3: CASTTRTGVPYEQYF

J: TRBJ1-6
D: -
length: 15
V: TRBV2
size: -
DNA: TGTGCCAGCAGTGCCGACGAAGCGGGTGATTCACCCCTCCACTTT
CDR3: CASSADEAGDSPLHF

J: TRBJ2-7
D: -
length: 13
V: TRBV6-5
size: many
DNA: TGTGCCAGCAGTTTCCTACTAGGTTACGAGCAGTACTTC
CDR3: CASSFLLGYEQYF

J: TRBJ1-1
D: TRBD1
length: 15
V: TRBV2
size: -
DNA: TGTGCCAGCAGTCCTCACAGGGGGCATGGGGGTGAAGCTTTCTTT
CDR3: CASSPHRGHGGEAFF